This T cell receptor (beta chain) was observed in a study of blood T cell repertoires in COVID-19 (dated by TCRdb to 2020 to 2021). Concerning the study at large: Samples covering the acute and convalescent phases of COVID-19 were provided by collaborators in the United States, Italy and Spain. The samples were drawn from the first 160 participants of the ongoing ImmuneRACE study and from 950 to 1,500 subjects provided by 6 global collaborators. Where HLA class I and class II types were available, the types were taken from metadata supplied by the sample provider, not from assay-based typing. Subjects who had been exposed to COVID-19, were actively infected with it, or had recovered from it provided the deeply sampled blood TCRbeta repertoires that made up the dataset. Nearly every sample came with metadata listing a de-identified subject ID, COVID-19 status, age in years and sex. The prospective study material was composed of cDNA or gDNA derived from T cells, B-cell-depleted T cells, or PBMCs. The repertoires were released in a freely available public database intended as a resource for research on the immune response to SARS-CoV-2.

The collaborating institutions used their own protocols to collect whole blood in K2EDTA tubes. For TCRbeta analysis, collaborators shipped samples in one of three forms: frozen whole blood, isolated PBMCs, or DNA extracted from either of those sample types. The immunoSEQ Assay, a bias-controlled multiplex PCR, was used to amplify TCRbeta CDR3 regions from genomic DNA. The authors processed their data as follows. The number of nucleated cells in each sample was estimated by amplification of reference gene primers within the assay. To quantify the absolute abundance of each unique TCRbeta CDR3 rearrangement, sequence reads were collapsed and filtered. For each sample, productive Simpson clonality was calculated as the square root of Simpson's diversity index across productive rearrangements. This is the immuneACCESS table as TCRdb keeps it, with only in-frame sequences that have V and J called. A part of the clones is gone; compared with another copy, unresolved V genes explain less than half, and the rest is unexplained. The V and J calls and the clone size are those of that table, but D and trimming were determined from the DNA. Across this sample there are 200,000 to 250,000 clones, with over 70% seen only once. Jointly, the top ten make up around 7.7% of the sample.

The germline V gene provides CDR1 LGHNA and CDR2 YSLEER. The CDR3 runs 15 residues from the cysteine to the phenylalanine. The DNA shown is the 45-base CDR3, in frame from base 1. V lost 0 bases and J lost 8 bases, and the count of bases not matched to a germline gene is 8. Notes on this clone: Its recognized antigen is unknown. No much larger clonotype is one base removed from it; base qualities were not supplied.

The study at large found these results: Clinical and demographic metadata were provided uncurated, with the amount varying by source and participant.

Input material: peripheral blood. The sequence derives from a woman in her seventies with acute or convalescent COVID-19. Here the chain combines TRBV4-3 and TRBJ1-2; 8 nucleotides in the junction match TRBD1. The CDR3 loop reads CASSQDRGAGGGYTF. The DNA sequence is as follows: TGCGCCAGCAGCCAAGATAGAGGGGCAGGGGGCGGCTACACCTTC.